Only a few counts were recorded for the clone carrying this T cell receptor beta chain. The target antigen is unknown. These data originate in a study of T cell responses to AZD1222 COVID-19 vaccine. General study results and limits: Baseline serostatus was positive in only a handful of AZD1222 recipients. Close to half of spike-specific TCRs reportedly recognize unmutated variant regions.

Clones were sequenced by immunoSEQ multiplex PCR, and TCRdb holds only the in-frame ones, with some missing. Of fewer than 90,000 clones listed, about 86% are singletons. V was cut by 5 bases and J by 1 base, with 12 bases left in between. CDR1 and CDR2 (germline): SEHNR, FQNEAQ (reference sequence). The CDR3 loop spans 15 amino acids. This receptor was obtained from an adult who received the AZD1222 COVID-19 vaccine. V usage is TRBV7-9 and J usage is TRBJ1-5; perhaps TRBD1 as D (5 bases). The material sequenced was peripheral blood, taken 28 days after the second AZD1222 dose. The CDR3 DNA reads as TGTGCCAGCAGCCGACCCGGGACGAGCAATCAGCCCCAGCATTTT. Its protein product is CASSRPGTSNQPQHF.